This TCR beta chain was documented in a study of blood T cell repertoires in COVID-19. Across the whole study: Sites in the United States, Italy and Spain provided acute and convalescent COVID-19 samples. PBMCs, B-cell-depleted T cells, or T cells were the source of the cDNA or gDNA that made up the material.

The CDR3 is 17 amino acids. Germline lookup yields CDR1 SGHRS and CDR2 YFSETQ. Trimming stripped 4 bases from V and 0 bases from J, with 17 bases between. The table came from immunoSEQ multiplex PCR; TCRdb's copy has only in-frame clones and leaves some out. The table records 200,000 to 250,000 clones, approximately 85% of them present only once. Sequenced sample: peripheral blood. The rearrangement links TRBV5-1 to TRBJ2-1; tentatively, D is TRBD2 (7 bases). This clonotype was sampled from a woman between 65 and 79 years old with COVID-19, enrolled during active disease. The CDR3: CASSGRGAGNSYNEQFF. In nucleotides, the CDR3 is TGCGCCAGCAGCGGTCGGGGGGCGGGCAACTCCTACAATGAGCAGTTCTTC.